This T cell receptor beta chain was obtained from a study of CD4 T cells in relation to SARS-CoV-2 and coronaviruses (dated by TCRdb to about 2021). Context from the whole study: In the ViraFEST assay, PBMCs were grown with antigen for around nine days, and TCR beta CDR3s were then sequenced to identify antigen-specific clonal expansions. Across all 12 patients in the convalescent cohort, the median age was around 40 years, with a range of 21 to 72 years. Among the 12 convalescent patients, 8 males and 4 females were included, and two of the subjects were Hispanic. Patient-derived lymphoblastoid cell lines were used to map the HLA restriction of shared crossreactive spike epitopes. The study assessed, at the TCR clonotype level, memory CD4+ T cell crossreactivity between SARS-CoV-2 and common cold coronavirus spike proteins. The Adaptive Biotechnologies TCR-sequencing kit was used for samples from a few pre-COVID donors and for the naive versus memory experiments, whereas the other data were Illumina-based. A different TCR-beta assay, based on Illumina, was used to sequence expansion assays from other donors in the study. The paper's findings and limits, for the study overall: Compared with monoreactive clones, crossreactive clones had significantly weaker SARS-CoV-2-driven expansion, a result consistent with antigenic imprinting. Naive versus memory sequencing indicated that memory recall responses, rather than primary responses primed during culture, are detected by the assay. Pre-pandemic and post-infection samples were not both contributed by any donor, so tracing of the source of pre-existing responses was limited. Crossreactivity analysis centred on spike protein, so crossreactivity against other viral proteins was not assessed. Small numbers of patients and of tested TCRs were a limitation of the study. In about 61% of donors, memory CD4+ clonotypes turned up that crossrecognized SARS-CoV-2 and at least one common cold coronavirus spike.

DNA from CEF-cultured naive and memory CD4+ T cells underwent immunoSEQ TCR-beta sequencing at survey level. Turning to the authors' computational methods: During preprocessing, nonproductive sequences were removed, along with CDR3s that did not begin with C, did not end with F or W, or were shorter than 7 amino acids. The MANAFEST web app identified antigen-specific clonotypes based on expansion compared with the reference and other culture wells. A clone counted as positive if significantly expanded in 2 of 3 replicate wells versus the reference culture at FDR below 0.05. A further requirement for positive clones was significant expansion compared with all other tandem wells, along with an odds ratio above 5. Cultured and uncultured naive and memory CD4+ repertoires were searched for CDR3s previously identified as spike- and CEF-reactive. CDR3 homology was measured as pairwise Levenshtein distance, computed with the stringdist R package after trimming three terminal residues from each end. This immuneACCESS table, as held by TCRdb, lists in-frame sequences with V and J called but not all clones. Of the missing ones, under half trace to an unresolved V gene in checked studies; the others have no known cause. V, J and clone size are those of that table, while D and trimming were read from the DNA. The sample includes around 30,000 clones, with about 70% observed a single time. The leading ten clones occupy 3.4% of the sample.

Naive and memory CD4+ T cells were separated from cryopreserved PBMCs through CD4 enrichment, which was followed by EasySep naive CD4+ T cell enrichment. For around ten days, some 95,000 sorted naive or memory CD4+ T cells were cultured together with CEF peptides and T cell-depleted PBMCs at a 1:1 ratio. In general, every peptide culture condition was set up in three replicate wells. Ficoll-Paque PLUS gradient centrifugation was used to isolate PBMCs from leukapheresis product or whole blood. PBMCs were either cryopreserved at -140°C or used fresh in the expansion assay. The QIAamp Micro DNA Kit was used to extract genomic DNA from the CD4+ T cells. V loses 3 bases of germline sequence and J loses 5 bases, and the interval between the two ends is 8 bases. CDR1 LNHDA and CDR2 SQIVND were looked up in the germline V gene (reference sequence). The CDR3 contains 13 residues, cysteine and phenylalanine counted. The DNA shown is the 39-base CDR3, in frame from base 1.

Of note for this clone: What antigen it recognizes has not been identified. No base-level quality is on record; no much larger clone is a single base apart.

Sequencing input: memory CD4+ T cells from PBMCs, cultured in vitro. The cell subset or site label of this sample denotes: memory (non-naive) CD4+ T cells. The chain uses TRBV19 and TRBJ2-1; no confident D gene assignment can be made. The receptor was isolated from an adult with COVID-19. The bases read TGTGCCAGTAGTATCCCGCAGAACAATGAGCAGTTCTTC. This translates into CASSIPQNNEQFF.